A single sample gave rise to the 22 T cell receptor beta chains below, sequenced in a study of cytomegalovirus exposure and HLA in healthy donors. Primers for the PCR totalled 60 Vbeta and 13 Jbeta. The repertoire was sequenced with immunoSEQ multiplex PCR; TCRdb's copy has only in-frame clones and lacks some. The sample holds 150,000 to 200,000 clones; about 81% are singletons and the top ten take roughly 2.1%. Sequenced: PBMCs. Receptors were obtained from a woman between 18 and 30 years old in good health and CMV-seropositive.

This chain connects TRBV7-9 to TRBJ1-2, with 7 positions matching TRBD1. Germline loops: CDR1 SEHNR, CDR2 FQNEAQ (reference sequence). The CDR3 contains 13 residues. J gave up 4 bases and V 4 bases, and 3 bases lay outside the gene matches. For the CDR3, the DNA is TGTGCCAGCAGCTACGACAGGGCCTATGGCTACACCTTC. Amino acids: CASSYDRAYGYTF. The variable domain in full, completed from reference TRBV7-9 and TRBJ1-2, reads DTGVSQNPRHKITKRGQNVTFRCDPISEHNRLYWYRQTLGQGPEFLTYFQNEAQLEKSRLLSDRFSAERPKGSFSTLEIQRTEQGDSAMYLCASSYDRAYGYTFGSGTRLTVV.

Comment on this clone: Other DNA sequences from this sample encode an identical CDR3 as well. V and J are TRBV7-9 and TRBJ1-1, with 9 bases fitting TRBD1. CDR1 and CDR2 from the germline V gene are SEHNR and FQNEAQ (reference sequence). CDR3 length: 14 residues. With V trimmed by 3 bases and J by 3 bases, 2 bases remained unmatched. The CDR3 DNA is TGTGCCAGCAGCTTTGGGGACAGGGACACTGAAGCTTTCTTT. Translated: CASSFGDRDTEAFF.

V is TRBV6-5 and J is TRBJ2-7; 9 nucleotides line up with TRBD1. CDR3 length: 14 amino acids. Germline values: CDR1 MNHEY, CDR2 SVGAGI. J lost 5 bases, V lost 6 bases, and 8 bases had no gene match. The CDR3 DNA reads as TGTGCCAGCAGAGAAACAGGGGGCGGGAACGAGCAGTACTTC. Its translation: CASRETGGGNEQYF.

This clone has only a few counts. V usage is TRBV7-9 and J usage is TRBJ2-3; 12 bases align to TRBD2. V lost 2 bases, J lost 5 bases, and 2 bases stayed unmatched. The germline V gene encodes CDR1 SEHNR and CDR2 FQNEAQ (reference sequence). The CDR3 totals 15 residues. The CDR3 reads CASSLTSGGRDTQYF. The CDR3 DNA is TGTGCCAGCAGCTTAACTAGCGGGGGGCGAGATACGCAGTATTTT. Using reference TRBV7-9 and TRBJ2-3 for the parts outside the CDR3, the full variable domain is DTGVSQNPRHKITKRGQNVTFRCDPISEHNRLYWYRQTLGQGPEFLTYFQNEAQLEKSRLLSDRFSAERPKGSFSTLEIQRTEQGDSAMYLCASSLTSGGRDTQYFGPGTRLTVL.

The rearrangement links TRBV7-9 to TRBJ1-4; D not certain. V lost 3 bases, J lost 8 bases, and 19 bases lay in between. The length of the CDR3 is 16 residues. Germline assignment: CDR1 SEHNR and CDR2 FQNEAQ (reference sequence). The chain's CDR3 is CASSFLITAPREKLFF. CDR3 in DNA: TGTGCCAGCAGCTTTTTGATAACAGCACCTCGGGAAAAACTGTTTTTT.

This chain connects TRBV6-5 to TRBJ2-7; a weak D match, TRBD1 (5 bases). Deletions cut 5 bases from V and 4 bases from J, with 15 bases between. The CDR3 has 14 residues. Germline V CDR1 and CDR2: MNHEY, SVGAGI. The CDR3 DNA reads as TGTGCCAGCAGTAAAGGGGCCAACACGTACGAGCAGTACTTC. Protein product: CASSKGANTYEQYF.

This clone was seen more than once but under ten times. This chain joins TRBV7-7 and TRBJ2-7; 9 bases map to TRBD1. The CDR3 covers 15 residues. Looked up from germline, CDR1 is SSHAT and CDR2 is FNYEAQ (reference sequence). V was pared by 6 bases and J by 2 bases, with 8 bases of the junction left unmatched. CDR3 DNA: TGTGCCAGCAGTCCCGGGACAGGGAGCGCCTACGAGCAGTACTTC. It translates to CASSPGTGSAYEQYF.

This clone was detected once. V and J are TRBV7-9 and TRBJ1-2; 9 nucleotides line up with TRBD1. Germline CDR1 SEHNR, CDR2 FQNEAQ (reference sequence). The J segment lost 6 bases and the V segment lost 3 bases, leaving 5 bases of the junction unmatched. This CDR3 is built from 14 residues. The CDR3 bases are TGTGCCAGCAGCTTGGGGGGACAGGGCGATGGCTACACCTTC. Translation: CASSLGGQGDGYTF.

The rearrangement links TRBV5-8 to TRBJ1-2; the match to TRBD1 covers 9 bases. CDR1 and CDR2 (germline): SGHTS, YDEGEE. This CDR3 has 14 amino acids. V lost 4 bases, J lost 5 bases, and 6 bases stayed unmatched. The CDR3 DNA reads as TGTGCCAGCAGCAGGGGCGGACAGGGGTATGGCTACACCTTC. Its translation: CASSRGGQGYGYTF.

The chain couples TRBV4-3 to TRBJ2-4, with D possibly matching TRBD2 (5 bases). Trimming shortened V by 3 bases and J by 6 bases, and 15 bases separated the two germline ends. The CDR3 is made up of 15 amino acids. In germline, CDR1 is LGHNA, CDR2 YSLEER. The CDR3 loop reads CASSQKGQAGNIQYF. The DNA for the CDR3 is TGCGCCAGCAGCCAGAAAGGTCAGGCGGGAAACATTCAGTACTTC.

The rearrangement joins TRBV29-1 to TRBJ1-2; D may be TRBD1 (6 bases). This CDR3 spans 11 amino acids. Trimming removed 5 bases at V and 6 bases at J, with 10 bases between. Germline V gene data show CDR1 as SQVTM and CDR2 as ANQGSEA. CDR3 protein: CSVRGADGYTF. DNA of the CDR3: TGCAGCGTTCGGGGGGCAGATGGCTACACCTTC.

This clone was detected only a few times. This chain links TRBV30 with TRBJ2-7; 11 bases are a match to TRBD2. The CDR3 extends over 14 amino acids. Germline CDR1 reads GTSNPN; CDR2 reads SVGIG (reference sequence). V shed 6 bases, J shed 2 bases, and the junction held 6 bases outside the gene matches. CDR3 region: CACHPGLAAYEQYF. The CDR3 DNA reads as TGTGCCTGTCATCCGGGACTAGCGGCCTACGAGCAGTACTTC.

V usage is TRBV30 and J usage is TRBJ1-2; D ambiguous. CDR1 and CDR2 from the germline V gene are GTSNPN and SVGIG (reference sequence). This CDR3 contains 14 residues. V lost 0 bases, J lost 7 bases, and 15 bases lay in between. CDR3 DNA sequence: TGTGCCTGGAGTGTAGATCCGAAATCGGTTGGCTACACCTTC. It specifies CAWSVDPKSVGYTF.

The chain links TRBV6-1 to TRBJ1-2; D may be TRBD1 (5 bases). The germline CDR1 and CDR2 sequences are MNHNS and SASEGT. There are 14 residues in the CDR3. Deletions cut 2 bases from V and 4 bases from J, with 11 bases between. CDR3 sequence: CASSEYDSLYGYTF. CDR3 sequence (DNA): TGTGCCAGCAGTGAATACGACAGTCTCTATGGCTACACCTTC.

V gene TRBV5-1 combines with J gene TRBJ2-3, with 9 bases lining up with TRBD2. Germline CDR1 is SGHRS and CDR2 is YFSETQ. The V segment lost 0 bases and the J segment 4 bases; nucleotides outside the gene matches: 9. The CDR3 runs to 17 residues. The CDR3 loop is CASSLGFGGGAADTQYF. Written as DNA, the CDR3 is TGCGCCAGCAGCTTGGGGTTCGGCGGGGGGGCCGCAGATACGCAGTATTTT.

The chain is built from TRBV28 and TRBJ1-2, with D perhaps matching TRBD1 (6 bases). Germline values: CDR1 MDHEN, CDR2 SYDVKM. Trimming pared 3 bases from V and 6 bases from J, leaving 11 bases between. The CDR3 contains 13 residues. CDR3 DNA sequence: TGTGCCAGCAGTTTCTACAGGGAGAATGGCTACACCTTC. Translated, it gives CASSFYRENGYTF.

The sample holds one count of this clone. This chain uses TRBV5-1 with TRBJ2-5, with no clear D. Germline loops: CDR1 SGHRS, CDR2 YFSETQ. The V end lost 7 bases, the J end lost 3 bases, and 10 bases lay between the germline ends. The CDR3 consists of 12 residues. CDR3 DNA: TGCGCCAGCTCCCTTGTTAAAGAGACCCAGTACTTC. It codes for CASSLVKETQYF.

The rearrangement uses TRBV11-1 and TRBJ2-7; 9 positions agree with TRBD1. Trimming took 3 bases from V and 6 from J; bases not matched to a gene: 9. Germline V gene sequence: CDR1 SGHAT, CDR2 FQDESV (reference sequence). This CDR3 region has 15 residues. The CDR3 spells CASSFRDRECGEQYV. The CDR3 DNA sequence: TGTGCCAGCAGCTTCCGGGACAGGGAATGTGGCGAGCAGTACGTC.

V and J are TRBV6-5 and TRBJ2-2; D may be TRBD2 (7 bases). V lost 8 bases to trimming and J lost 6 bases, with 16 bases between them. Looked up from germline, CDR1 is MNHEY and CDR2 is SVGAGI. The CDR3 totals 14 residues. The CDR3 protein is CASGLDRPAGELFF. CDR3 DNA sequence: TGTGCCAGCGGACTAGACAGGCCAGCCGGGGAGCTGTTTTTT.

The V and J genes are TRBV6-4 and TRBJ1-6; 11 bases align to TRBD1. V dropped 2 bases and J dropped 9; count of bases not matched to a gene: 0. In germline, CDR1 is MRHNA, CDR2 SNTAGT. This CDR3 comprises 14 residues. In DNA, the CDR3 is TGTGCCAGCAGTGACGGGACAGGGGGTTCACCCCTCCACTTT. Its protein product is CASSDGTGGSPLHF.

This clone was found once. The chain combines TRBV29-1 with TRBJ1-1; D might be TRBD1 (6 bases). With 6 bases removed from V and 1 base from J, the gap between germline ends came to 9 bases. This CDR3 is 12 amino acids long. The V gene's germline CDR1 is SQVTM and CDR2 ANQGSEA. CDR3 DNA: TGCAGCGTGCGACAGGCGAACACTGAAGCTTTCTTT. This codes for CSVRQANTEAFF.

For the CDR3, the DNA is TGTGCCAGCAGCCCCGGGGTAGCGGGCATAGATACGCAGTATTTT. Its protein product is CASSPGVAGIDTQYF. This chain uses TRBV7-7 with TRBJ2-3, with 7 bases lining up with TRBD2. Losses at the gene ends were 5 bases for V and 5 bases for J; bases not matched to a gene: 10. Germline V gene sequence: CDR1 SSHAT, CDR2 FNYEAQ (reference sequence). The CDR3 has 15 amino acids.